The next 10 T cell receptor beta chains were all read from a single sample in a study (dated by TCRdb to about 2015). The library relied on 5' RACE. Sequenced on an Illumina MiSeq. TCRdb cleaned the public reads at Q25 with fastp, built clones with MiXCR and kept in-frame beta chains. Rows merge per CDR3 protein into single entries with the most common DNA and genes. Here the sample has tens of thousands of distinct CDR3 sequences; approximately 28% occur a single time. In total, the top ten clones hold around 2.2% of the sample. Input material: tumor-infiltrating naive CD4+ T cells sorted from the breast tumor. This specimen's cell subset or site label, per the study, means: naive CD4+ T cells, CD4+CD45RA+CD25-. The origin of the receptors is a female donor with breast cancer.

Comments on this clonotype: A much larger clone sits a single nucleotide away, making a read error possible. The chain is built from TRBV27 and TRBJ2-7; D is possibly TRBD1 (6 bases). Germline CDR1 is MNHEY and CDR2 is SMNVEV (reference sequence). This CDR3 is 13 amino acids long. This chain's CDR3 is CASSGQSSYKQYF. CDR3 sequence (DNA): TGTGCCAGCAGCGGACAGTCCTCCTACAAGCAGTACTTC.

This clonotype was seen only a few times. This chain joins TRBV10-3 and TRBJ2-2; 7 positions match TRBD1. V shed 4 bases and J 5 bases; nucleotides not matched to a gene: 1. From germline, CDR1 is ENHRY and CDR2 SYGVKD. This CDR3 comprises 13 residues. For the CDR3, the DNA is TGTGCCATCAGTGTGACAGGGACCGGGGAGCTGTTTTTT. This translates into CAISVTGTGELFF.

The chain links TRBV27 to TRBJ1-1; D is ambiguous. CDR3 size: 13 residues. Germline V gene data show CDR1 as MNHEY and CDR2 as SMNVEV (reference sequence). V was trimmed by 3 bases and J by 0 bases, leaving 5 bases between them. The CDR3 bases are TGTGCCAGCAGTTTCTACATGAACACTGAAGCTTTCTTT. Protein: CASSFYMNTEAFF.

The CDR3 here is CASSLGGSAYEQYF. DNA for the CDR3: TGTGCCAGCAGTTTAGGCGGGAGTGCCTACGAGCAGTACTTC. The chain combines TRBV28 with TRBJ2-7; 7 bases align to TRBD2. J gave up 2 bases and V 2 bases, and 3 bases lay outside the gene matches. The V gene's germline CDR1 is MDHEN and CDR2 SYDVKM. The CDR3 extends over 14 amino acids.

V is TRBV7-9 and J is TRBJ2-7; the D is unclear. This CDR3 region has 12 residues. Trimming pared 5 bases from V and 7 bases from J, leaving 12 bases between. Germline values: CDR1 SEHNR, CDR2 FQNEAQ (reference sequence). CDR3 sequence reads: CASSPGRGEQYF. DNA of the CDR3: TGTGCCAGCAGCCCCGGTCGAGGAGAGCAGTACTTC.

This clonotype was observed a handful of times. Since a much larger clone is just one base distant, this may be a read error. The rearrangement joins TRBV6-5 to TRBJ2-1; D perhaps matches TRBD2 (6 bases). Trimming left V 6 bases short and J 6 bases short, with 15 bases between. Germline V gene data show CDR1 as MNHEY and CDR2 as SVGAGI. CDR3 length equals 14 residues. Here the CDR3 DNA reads TGTGCCAGCAGCTTAGGCGCTAGCGTCAATGAGCAGTTCTTC. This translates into CASSLGASVNEQFF.

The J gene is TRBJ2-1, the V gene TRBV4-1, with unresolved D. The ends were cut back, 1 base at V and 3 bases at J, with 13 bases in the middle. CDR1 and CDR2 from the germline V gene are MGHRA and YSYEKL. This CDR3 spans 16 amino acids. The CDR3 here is CASSQALSSGYNEQFF. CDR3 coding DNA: TGCGCCAGCAGCCAAGCGCTGAGTTCGGGCTACAATGAGCAGTTCTTC.

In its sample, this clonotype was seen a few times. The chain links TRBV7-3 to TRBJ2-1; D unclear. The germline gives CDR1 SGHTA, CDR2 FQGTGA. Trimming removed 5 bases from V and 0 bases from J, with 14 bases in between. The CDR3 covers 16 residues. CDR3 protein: CASSPSRGSSYNEQFF. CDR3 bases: TGTGCCAGCAGCCCCTCCCGAGGCTCCTCCTACAATGAGCAGTTCTTC. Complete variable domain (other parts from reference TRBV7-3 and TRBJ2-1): GAGVSQTPSNKVTEKGKYVELRCDPISGHTALYWYRQSLGQGPEFLIYFQGTGAADDSGLPNDRFFAVRPEGSVSTLKIQRTERGDSAVYLCASSPSRGSSYNEQFFGPGTRLTVL.

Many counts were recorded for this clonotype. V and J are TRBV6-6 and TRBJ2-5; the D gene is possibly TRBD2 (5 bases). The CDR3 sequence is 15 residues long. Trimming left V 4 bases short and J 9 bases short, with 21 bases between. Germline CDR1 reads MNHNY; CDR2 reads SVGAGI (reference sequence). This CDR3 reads CASSSRPGLAVAQYF. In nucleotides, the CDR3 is TGTGCCAGCAGTTCCAGACCAGGACTGGCGGTCGCCCAGTACTTC.

The CDR3 is CSARARGQDTQYF. The CDR3 DNA sequence: TGCAGTGCTAGAGCCAGGGGGCAAGATACGCAGTATTTT. The gene calls are TRBV20-1 and TRBJ2-3; TRBD1 aligns across 8 bases. This CDR3 is built from 13 residues. Germline values: CDR1 DFQATT, CDR2 SNEGSKA (reference sequence). J was trimmed by 5 bases and V by 1 base; bases with no gene match: 2.